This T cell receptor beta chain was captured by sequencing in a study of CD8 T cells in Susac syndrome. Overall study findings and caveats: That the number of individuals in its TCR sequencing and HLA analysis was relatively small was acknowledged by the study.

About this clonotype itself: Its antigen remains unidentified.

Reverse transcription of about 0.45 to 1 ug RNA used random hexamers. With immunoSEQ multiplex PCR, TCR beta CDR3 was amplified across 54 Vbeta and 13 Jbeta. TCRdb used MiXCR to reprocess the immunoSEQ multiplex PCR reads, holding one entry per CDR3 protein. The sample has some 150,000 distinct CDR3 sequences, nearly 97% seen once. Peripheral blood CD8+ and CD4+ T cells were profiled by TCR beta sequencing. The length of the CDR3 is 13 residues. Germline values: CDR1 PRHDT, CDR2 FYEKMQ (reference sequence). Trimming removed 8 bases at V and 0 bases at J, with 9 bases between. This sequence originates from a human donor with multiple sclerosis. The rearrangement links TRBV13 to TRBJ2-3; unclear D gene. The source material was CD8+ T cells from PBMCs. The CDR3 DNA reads TGTGCCAGCCAGGATTCTAGCACAGATACGCAGTATTTT. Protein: CASQDSSTDTQYF.